This entry features one T cell receptor (beta chain) sequence. These data are taken from a study of PD-1 blockade in classical Hodgkin lymphoma. The table came from immunoSEQ multiplex PCR; TCRdb's copy has only in-frame clones and leaves some out. The table records tens of thousands of clones, about 92% of them present only once. Germline CDR1 reads SGHRS; CDR2 reads YFSETQ. The ends were cut back, 6 bases at V and 5 bases at J, with 12 bases in the middle. The CDR3 covers 13 residues. Exposure to brentuximab vedotin varied, and each patient had relapsed following autologous stem cell transplantation.

This chain links TRBV5-1 with TRBJ2-1; D unclear. Sequencing used peripheral blood mononuclear cells (PBMCs), obtained at baseline. This sequence was found in a human donor with classical Hodgkin lymphoma. CDR3 region: CASTWSGDNEQFF. CDR3 nucleotides: TGCGCCAGCACCTGGTCGGGCGACAATGAGCAGTTCTTC.